This TCR beta chain was captured by sequencing in a study of a mutant IDH1 vaccine in newly diagnosed glioma. Across the study: Commencement of vaccination occurred 4-6 weeks following radiotherapy alone, or concurrently with temozolomide cycles.

Clones were sequenced by immunoSEQ multiplex PCR, and TCRdb holds only the in-frame ones, with some missing. This table holds tens of thousands of clones, approximately 82% found once. Documented time point: week 47, end of study. Vaccinated patients received 300 ug of mutant IDH1 20-mer peptide per dose, with topical imiquimod. The donors had new WHO grade 3 or 4 astrocytomas; these were IDH1-mutant and ATRX-lost. There are 16 residues in the CDR3. Germline CDR1 and CDR2: SGHKS and YYEKEE (reference sequence). The V segment lost 4 bases and the J segment 0 bases; nucleotides outside the gene matches: 5. As to this clone: Its antigen is undetermined.

The receptor was derived from a man aged 18 to 35 with glioma. Some clones in this sample may be carry-over from other donors' samples. The rearrangement uses TRBV5-5 and TRBJ2-2, with 8 positions matching TRBD1. The material was PBMCs, obtained from a glioma patient whose treatment included an IDH1 peptide vaccine. Here the CDR3 reads CASSRRTGTNTGELFF. CDR3 coding DNA: TGTGCCAGCAGCCGACGGACAGGGACGAACACCGGGGAGCTGTTTTTT.